Listed below are T cell receptor beta chains from one sample, sequenced in a study of neurological immune-mediated disorders. TCRdb redid the calling of the 5' RACE reads with MiXCR, one entry per CDR3 protein. The top ten hold around 50% of the sample, which has approximately 10,000 distinct CDR3 sequences, around a fifth seen once. Sequenced: CD8+ T cells from blood. The receptors originated from a woman aged 60-75 years with HTLV-1-associated myelopathy (HAM/TSP). Each CDR3 is given with its conserved first and last residue. Each record gives: D gene, V gene, CDR3 protein. D genes are given only for firm matches.

D gene: -; V gene: TRBV20-1; CDR3 protein: CSAINHRQTSNEKLFF
D gene: TRBD1; V gene: TRBV20-1; CDR3 protein: CSASEGKTGAYGYTF
D gene: -; V gene: TRBV2; CDR3 protein: CATAQWSSTDTQYF
D gene: -; V gene: TRBV7-8; CDR3 protein: CASSLGYLDYEQYF
D gene: TRBD2; V gene: TRBV5-4; CDR3 protein: CASSPADGGDTDTQYF
D gene: TRBD2; V gene: TRBV25-1; CDR3 protein: CASSEHGLAAQETQYF
D gene: -; V gene: TRBV29-1; CDR3 protein: CSVEDSQGPNYGYTF
D gene: -; V gene: TRBV9; CDR3 protein: CASTPPGTTNTGELFF
D gene: -; V gene: TRBV28; CDR3 protein: CASRWGSPADTQYF
D gene: -; V gene: TRBV11-2; CDR3 protein: CASSLEAGPNQPQHF
D gene: TRBD1; V gene: TRBV14; CDR3 protein: CASSQFSGQIYEQYF
D gene: TRBD2; V gene: TRBV10-2; CDR3 protein: CASSDHSGGPDEQFF
D gene: TRBD2; V gene: TRBV20-1; CDR3 protein: CSASASGGGTDTQYF
D gene: -; V gene: TRBV7-9; CDR3 protein: CASSLTGPYEQYF
D gene: -; V gene: TRBV29-1; CDR3 protein: CSVAVDEQYF
D gene: -; V gene: TRBV18; CDR3 protein: CASSPGNTIYF
D gene: TRBD2; V gene: TRBV20-1; CDR3 protein: CSARDPLAGGQETQYF
D gene: TRBD1; V gene: TRBV4-2; CDR3 protein: CASSQAEGANTEAFF
D gene: -; V gene: TRBV21-1; CDR3 protein: CASSKGDTEAFF
D gene: -; V gene: TRBV3-1; CDR3 protein: CASSQESPGELFF
D gene: -; V gene: TRBV20-1; CDR3 protein: CSAGPPGAVYGYTF
D gene: TRBD1; V gene: TRBV20-1; CDR3 protein: CSARLGAGTGQYF
D gene: -; V gene: TRBV20-1; CDR3 protein: CSASYEGSNTEAFF
D gene: -; V gene: TRBV11-2; CDR3 protein: CASSPRVGFSPLHF